The text below deals with one T cell receptor (beta chain). Per germline, CDR1 SGHRS and CDR2 YFSETQ. V was clipped by 3 bases and J by 0 bases, with 9 bases between them. The CDR3 covers 15 residues. The use of genomic DNA as template underpinned the TCR beta VDJ and CDR3 profiling. TCRdb reprocessed the reads with MiXCR, giving one entry per CDR3 protein. In the table there are 200,000 to 250,000 distinct CDR3 sequences, 34% of which are singletons. The data originate from a study of CD8+CD57+ T cells in acquired aplastic anemia. Study information: The sorted CD4+ and CD8+ cells yielded an average around 3 ug of DNA.

The chain joins TRBV5-1 to TRBJ2-2; D gene unclear. Sequencing used sorted CD4+, CD8+, or CD8+CD57+ T cells (not recorded which) from PBMCs. This TCR was recovered from a human donor in good health, serving as a control. In nucleotides, the CDR3 is TGCGCCAGCAGCTCACGGGCGTCGAACACCGGGGAGCTGTTTTTT. It is translated as CASSSRASNTGELFF. Full variable domain (rest looked up from reference TRBV5-1 and TRBJ2-2): KAGVTQTPRYLIKTRGQQVTLSCSPISGHRSVSWYQQTPGQGLQFLFEYFSETQRNKGNFPGRFSGRQFSNSRSEMNVSTLELGDSALYLCASSSRASNTGELFFGEGSRLTVL.